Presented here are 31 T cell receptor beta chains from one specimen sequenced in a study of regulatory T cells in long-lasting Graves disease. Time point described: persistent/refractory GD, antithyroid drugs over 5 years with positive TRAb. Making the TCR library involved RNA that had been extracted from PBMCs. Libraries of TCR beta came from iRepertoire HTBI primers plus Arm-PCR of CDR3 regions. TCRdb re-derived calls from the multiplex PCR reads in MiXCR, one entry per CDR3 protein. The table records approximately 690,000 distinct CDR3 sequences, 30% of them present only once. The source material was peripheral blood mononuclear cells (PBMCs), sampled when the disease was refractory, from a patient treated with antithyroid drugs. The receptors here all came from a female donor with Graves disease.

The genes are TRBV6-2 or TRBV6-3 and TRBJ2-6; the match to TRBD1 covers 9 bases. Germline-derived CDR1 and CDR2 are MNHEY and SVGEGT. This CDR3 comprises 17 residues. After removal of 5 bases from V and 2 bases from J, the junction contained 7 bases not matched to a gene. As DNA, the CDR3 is TGTGCCAGCAGTCCAAGGACAGGGGCAACTGGGGCCAACGTCCTGACTTTC. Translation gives CASSPRTGATGANVLTF.

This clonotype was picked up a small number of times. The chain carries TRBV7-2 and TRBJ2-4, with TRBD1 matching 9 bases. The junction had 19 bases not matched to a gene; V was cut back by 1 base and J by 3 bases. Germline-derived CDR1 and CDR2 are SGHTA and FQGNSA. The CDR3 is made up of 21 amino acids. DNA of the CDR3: TGTGCCAGCAGCTTAGGGGACCGCACAGGGGGCGCGAACCCGGGCAAAAACATTCAGTACTTC. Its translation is CASSLGDRTGGANPGKNIQYF.

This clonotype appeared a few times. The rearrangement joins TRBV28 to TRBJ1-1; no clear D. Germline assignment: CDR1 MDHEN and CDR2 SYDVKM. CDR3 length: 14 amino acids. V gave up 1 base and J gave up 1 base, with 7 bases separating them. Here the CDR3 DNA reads TGTGCCAGCAGTTTATCACCCCCGAACACTGAAGCTTTCTTT. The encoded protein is CASSLSPPNTEAFF.

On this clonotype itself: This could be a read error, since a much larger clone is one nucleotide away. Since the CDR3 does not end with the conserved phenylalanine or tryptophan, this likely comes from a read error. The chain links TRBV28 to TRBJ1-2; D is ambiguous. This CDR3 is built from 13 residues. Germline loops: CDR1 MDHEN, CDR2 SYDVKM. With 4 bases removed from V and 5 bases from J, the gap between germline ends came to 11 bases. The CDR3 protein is CASSSRALYGYTL. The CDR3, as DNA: TGTGCCAGCAGTTCGCGGGCCCTTTATGGCTACACCCTC.

The CDR3 nucleotides are TGTGCCAGCAGTGACTCGACAGGGCCCGACTATGGCTACACCTTC. Its protein product is CASSDSTGPDYGYTF. J is TRBJ1-2 and V is TRBV6-4; 7 positions match TRBD1. The J segment lost 3 bases and the V segment lost 0 bases, leaving 4 bases of the junction unmatched. The length of the CDR3 is 15 residues. The germline gives CDR1 MRHNA, CDR2 SNTAGT.

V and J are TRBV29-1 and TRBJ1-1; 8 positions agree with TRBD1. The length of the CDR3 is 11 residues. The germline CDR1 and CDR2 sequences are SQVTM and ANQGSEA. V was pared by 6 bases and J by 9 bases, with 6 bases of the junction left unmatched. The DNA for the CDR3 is TGCAGCGTGGTTCAGGGGGCTCAAGCTTTCTTT. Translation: CSVVQGAQAFF.

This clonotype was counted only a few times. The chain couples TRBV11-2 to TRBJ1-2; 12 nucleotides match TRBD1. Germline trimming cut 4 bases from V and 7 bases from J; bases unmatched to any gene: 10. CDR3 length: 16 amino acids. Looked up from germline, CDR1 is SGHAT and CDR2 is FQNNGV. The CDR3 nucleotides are TGTGCCAGCAGCTCCAACCCCGGGACAGGGGGCTTTGGCTACACCTTC. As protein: CASSSNPGTGGFGYTF.

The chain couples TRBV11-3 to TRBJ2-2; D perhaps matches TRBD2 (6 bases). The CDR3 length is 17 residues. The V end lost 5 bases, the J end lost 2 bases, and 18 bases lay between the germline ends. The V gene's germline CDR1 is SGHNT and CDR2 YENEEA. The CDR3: CASSPRNPGTNTGELFF. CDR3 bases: TGTGCCAGCAGCCCCCGCAACCCCGGGACTAACACCGGGGAGCTGTTTTTT.

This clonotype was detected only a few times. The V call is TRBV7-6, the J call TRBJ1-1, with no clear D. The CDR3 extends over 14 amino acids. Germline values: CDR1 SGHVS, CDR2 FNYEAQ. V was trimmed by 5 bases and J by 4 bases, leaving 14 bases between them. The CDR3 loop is CASSDRYPTTEAFF. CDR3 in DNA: TGTGCCAGCAGCGACCGGTATCCAACCACTGAAGCTTTCTTT.

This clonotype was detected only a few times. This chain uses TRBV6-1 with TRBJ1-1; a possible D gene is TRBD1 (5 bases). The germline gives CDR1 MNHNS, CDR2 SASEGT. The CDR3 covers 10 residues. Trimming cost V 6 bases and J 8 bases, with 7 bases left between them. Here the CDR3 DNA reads TGTGCCAGCAGGGACATCGAAGCTTTCTTT. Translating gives CASRDIEAFF.

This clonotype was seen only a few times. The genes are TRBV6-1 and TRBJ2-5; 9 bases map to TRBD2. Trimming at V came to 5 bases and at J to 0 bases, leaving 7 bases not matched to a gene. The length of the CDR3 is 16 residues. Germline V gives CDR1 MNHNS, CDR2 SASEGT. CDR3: CASSPSSGIDQETQYF. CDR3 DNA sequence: TGTGCCAGCAGTCCCTCTAGCGGGATCGACCAAGAGACCCAGTACTTC.

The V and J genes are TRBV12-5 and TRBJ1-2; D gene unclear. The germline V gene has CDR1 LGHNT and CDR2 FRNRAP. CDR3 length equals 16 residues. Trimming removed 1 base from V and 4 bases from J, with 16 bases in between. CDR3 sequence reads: CASGLGQPKRTYGYTF. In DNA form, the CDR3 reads TGTGCTAGTGGTTTGGGTCAGCCGAAGAGGACCTATGGCTACACCTTC.

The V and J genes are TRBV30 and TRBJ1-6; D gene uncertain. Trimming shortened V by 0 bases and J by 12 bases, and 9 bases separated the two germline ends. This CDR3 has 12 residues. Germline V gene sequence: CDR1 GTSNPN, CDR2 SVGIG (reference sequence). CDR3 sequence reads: CAWSVPQIPLHF. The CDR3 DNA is TGTGCCTGGAGTGTACCCCAGATACCCCTCCACTTT.

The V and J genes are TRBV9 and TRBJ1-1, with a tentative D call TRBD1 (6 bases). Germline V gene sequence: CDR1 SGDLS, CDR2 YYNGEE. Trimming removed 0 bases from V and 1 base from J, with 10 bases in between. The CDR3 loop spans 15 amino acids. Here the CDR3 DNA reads TGTGCCAGCAGCGTAGTGGGGGGGGCGAACACTGAAGCTTTCTTT. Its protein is CASSVVGGANTEAFF.

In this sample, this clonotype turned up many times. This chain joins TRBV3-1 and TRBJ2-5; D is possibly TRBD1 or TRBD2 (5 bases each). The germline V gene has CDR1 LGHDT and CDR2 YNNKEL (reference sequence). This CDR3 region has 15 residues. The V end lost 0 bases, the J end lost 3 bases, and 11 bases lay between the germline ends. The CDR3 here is CASSQDLRGEETQYF. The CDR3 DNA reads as TGTGCCAGCAGCCAAGATCTGAGGGGCGAAGAGACCCAGTACTTC.

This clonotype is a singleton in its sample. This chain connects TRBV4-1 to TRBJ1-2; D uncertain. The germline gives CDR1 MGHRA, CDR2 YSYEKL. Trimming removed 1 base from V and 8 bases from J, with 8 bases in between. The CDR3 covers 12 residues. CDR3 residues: CASSQGTWGYTF. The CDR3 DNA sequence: TGCGCCAGCAGCCAAGGGACGTGGGGCTACACCTTC.

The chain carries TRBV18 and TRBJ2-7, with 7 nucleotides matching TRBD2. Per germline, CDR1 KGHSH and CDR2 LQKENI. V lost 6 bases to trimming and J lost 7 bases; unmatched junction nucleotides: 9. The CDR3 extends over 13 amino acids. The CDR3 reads CASSDGRKREQYF. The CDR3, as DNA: TGTGCCAGCTCGGACGGGAGGAAAAGGGAGCAGTACTTC.

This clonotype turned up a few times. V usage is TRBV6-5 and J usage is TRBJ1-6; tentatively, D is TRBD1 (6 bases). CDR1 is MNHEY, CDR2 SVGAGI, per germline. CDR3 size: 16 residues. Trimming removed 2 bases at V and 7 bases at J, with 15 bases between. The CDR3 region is CASSYPRGRGNSPLHF. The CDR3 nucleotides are TGTGCCAGCAGTTACCCCCGGGGGAGGGGGAATTCACCCCTCCACTTT.

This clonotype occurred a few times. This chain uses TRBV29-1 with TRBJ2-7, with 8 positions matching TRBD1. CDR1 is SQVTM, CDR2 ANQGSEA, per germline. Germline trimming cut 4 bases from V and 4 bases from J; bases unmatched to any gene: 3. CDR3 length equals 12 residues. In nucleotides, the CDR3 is TGCAGCGTTGGCAGGGGGCCTTACGAGCAGTACTTC. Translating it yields CSVGRGPYEQYF.

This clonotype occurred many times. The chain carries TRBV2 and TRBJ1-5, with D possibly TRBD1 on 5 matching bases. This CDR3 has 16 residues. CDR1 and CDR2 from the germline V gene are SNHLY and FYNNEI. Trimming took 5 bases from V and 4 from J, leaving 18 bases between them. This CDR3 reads CASSSKPGKVNQPQHF. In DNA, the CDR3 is TGTGCCAGCAGTTCTAAGCCAGGGAAAGTAAATCAGCCCCAGCATTTT.

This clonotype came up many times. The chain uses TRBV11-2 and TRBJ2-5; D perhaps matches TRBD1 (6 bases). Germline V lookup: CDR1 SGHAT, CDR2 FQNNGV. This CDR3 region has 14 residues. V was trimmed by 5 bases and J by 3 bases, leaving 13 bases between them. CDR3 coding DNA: TGTGCCAGCAGCCTCTGGACAGCTGAAGAGACCCAGTACTTC. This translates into CASSLWTAEETQYF.

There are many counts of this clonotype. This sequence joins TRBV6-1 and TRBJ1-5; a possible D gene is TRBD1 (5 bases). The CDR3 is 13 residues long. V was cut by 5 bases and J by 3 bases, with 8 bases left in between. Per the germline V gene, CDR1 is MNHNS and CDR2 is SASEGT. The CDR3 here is CASSRDPNQPQHF. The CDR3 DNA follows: TGTGCCAGCAGTCGGGACCCCAATCAGCCCCAGCATTTT.

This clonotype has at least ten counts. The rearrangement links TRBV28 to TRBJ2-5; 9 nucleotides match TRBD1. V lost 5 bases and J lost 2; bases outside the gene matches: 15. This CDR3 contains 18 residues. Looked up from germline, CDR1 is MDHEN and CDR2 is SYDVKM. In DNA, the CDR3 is TGTGCCAGCAGTCCACTCCTCCCCGGGACAGGGCCACAAGAGACCCAGTACTTC. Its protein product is CASSPLLPGTGPQETQYF. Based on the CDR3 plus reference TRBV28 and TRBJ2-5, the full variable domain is DVKVTQSSRYLVKRTGEKVFLECVQDMDHENMFWYRQDPGLGLRLIYFSYDVKMKEKGDIPEGYSVSREKKERFSLILESASTNQTSMYLCASSPLLPGTGPQETQYFGPGTRLLVL.

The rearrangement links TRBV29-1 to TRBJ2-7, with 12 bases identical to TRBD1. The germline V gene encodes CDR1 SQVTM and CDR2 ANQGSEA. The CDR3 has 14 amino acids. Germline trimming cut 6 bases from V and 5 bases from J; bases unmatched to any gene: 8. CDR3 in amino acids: CSVYGGQGADEQYF. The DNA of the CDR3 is TGCAGCGTCTACGGGGGACAGGGGGCAGACGAGCAGTACTTC.

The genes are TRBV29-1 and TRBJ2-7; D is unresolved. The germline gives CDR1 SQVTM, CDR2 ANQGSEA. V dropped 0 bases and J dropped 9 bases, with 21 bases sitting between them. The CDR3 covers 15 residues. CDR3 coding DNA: TGCAGCGTTGAAGATCTGGATAGGATGGATGGTGGGCAGTACTTC. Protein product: CSVEDLDRMDGGQYF.

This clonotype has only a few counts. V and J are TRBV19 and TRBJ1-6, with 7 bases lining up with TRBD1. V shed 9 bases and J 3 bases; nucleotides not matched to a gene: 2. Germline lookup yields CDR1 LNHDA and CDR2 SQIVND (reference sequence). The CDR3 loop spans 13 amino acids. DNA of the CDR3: TGTGCCAGCGGGACAGACTATAATTCACCCCTCCACTTT. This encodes CASGTDYNSPLHF.

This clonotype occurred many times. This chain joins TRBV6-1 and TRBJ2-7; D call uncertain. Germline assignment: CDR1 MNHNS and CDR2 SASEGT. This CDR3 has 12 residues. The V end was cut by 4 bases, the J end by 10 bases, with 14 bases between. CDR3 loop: CASSVFGDLQYF. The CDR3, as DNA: TGTGCCAGCAGTGTTTTTGGGGATCTTCAGTACTTC.

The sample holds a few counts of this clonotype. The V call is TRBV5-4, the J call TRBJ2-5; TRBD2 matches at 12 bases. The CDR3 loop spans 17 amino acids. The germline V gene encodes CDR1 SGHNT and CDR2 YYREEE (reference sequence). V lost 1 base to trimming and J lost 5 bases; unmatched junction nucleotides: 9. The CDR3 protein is CASSLPASGRAGETQYF. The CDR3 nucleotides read TGTGCCAGCAGCTTGCCGGCTAGCGGGAGGGCCGGGGAGACCCAGTACTTC.

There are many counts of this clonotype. The CDR3 nucleotides read TGTGCCAGCAGTTACTCCGTGACAGGGAGCTATGGCTACACCTTC. As protein: CASSYSVTGSYGYTF. The genes are TRBV6-5 and TRBJ1-2; TRBD1 matches 7 bases. CDR3 length equals 15 residues. Germline V gives CDR1 MNHEY, CDR2 SVGAGI. V was clipped by 0 bases and J by 4 bases; unmatched bases: 5.

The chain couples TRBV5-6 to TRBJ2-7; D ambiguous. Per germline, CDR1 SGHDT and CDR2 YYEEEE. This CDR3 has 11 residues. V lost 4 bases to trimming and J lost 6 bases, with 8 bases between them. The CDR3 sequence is CASSKRAEQYF. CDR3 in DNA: TGTGCCAGCAGCAAGCGCGCCGAGCAGTACTTC. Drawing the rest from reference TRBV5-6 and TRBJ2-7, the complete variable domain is DAGVTQSPTHLIKTRGQQVTLRCSPKSGHDTVSWYQQALGQGPQFIFQYYEEEERQRGNFPDRFSGHQFPNYSSELNVNALLLGDSALYLCASSKRAEQYFGPGTRLTVT.

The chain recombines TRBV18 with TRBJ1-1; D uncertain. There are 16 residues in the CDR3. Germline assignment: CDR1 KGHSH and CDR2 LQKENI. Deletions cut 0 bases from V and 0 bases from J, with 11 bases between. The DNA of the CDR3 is TGTGCCAGCTCACCACCGGGGAGTCTCATGAACACTGAAGCTTTCTTT. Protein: CASSPPGSLMNTEAFF.